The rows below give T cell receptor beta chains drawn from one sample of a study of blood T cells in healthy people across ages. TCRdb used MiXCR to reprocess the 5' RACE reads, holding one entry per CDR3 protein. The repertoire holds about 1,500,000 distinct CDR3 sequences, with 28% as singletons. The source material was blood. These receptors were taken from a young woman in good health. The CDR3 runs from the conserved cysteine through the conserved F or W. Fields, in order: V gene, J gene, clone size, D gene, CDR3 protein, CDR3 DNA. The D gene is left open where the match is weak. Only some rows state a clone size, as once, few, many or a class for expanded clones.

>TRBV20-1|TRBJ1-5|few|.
CSGAWGDQPQHF
TGCAGTGGCGCGTGGGGCGACCAGCCCCAGCATTTT
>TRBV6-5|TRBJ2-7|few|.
CASSYSAGPVPYEQYF
TGTGCCAGCAGTTACTCGGCGGGGCCTGTTCCCTACGAGCAGTACTTC
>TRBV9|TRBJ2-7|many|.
CASSVVSGFNEQYF
TGTGCCAGCAGCGTAGTTTCAGGGTTCAACGAGCAGTACTTC
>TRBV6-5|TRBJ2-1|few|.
CASSRQEPYNEQFF
TGTGCCAGCAGCCGACAGGAGCCCTACAATGAGCAGTTCTTC
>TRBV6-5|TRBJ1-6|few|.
CASSYGAAGSPLHF
TGTGCCAGCAGTTACGGGGCCGCGGGGTCACCCCTCCACTTT
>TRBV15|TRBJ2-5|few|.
CATSRRTAGETQYF
TGTGCCACCAGCAGAAGGACAGCCGGGGAGACCCAGTACTTC
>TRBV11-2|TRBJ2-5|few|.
CASGFNGETQYF
TGTGCCAGCGGCTTCAATGGGGAGACCCAGTACTTC
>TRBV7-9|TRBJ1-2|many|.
CASSSQVYGYTF
TGTGCCAGCAGCTCCCAAGTCTATGGCTACACCTTC
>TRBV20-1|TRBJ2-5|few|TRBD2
CSAATSGQETQYF
TGCAGTGCTGCTACTAGCGGGCAAGAGACCCAGTACTTC
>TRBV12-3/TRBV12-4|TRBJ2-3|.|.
CTSSLGADTQYF
TGTACCAGCAGTTTAGGCGCGGATACGCAGTATTTT
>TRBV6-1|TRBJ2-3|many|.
CASRREAIRSTDTQYF
TGTGCCAGCAGAAGGGAGGCTATCCGAAGCACAGATACGCAGTATTTT
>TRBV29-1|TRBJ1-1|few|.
CSVSETRSAEAFF
TGCAGCGTCTCAGAAACCCGGAGCGCTGAAGCTTTCTTT
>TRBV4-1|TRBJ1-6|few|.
CASSQLMVSPLHF
TGCGCCAGCAGCCAACTGATGGTTTCACCCCTCCACTTT
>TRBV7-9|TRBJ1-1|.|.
CASSNSTGTAFF
TGTGCCAGCAGCAACTCCACAGGGACAGCTTTCTTT
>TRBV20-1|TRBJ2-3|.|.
CSAGRGADTQYF
TGCAGTGCTGGCAGGGGGGCAGATACGCAGTATTTT
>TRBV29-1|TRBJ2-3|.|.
CSVLFVDKTDTQYF
TGCAGCGTTTTGTTTGTGGACAAAACAGATACGCAGTATTTT
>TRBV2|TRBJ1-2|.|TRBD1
CASSGGTGSNYGYTF
TGTGCCAGCAGCGGAGGGACAGGGAGCAACTATGGCTACACCTTC
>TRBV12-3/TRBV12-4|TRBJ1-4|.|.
CASSYAGPGEKLFF
TGTGCCAGCAGCTACGCGGGGCCGGGTGAAAAACTGTTTTTT
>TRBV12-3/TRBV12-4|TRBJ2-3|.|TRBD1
CASSPGQGVGTDAQYF
TGTGCCAGCAGTCCCGGACAGGGGGTAGGCACAGATGCGCAGTATTTT
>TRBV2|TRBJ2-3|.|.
CANSGREMPDTQYF
TGTGCCAACAGTGGTCGGGAGATGCCAGATACGCAGTATTTT
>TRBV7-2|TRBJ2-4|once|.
CAGSTQGRVTKNIQYF
TGTGCCGGCAGCACCCAGGGGAGGGTGACCAAAAACATTCAGTACTTC
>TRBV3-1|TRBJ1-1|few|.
CASSQAGTENTEAFF
TGTGCCAGCAGCCAAGCCGGGACTGAAAACACTGAAGCTTTCTTT
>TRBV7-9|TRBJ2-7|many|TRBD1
CASSLERTGGGYEQYF
TGTGCCAGCAGCTTAGAACGGACAGGGGGCGGCTACGAGCAGTACTTC
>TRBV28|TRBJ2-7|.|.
CASSSGPPNPYEQYF
TGTGCCAGCAGTTCTGGGCCCCCGAACCCCTACGAGCAGTACTTC
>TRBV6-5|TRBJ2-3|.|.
CASSYRISTDSPAVSTDTQYF
TGTGCCAGCAGTTACCGCATCTCGACCGACTCCCCGGCGGTTAGCACAGATACGCAGTATTTT
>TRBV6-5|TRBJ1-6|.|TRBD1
CASRGPTGGNSPLHF
TGTGCCAGCAGGGGTCCGACAGGGGGTAATTCACCCCTCCACTTT
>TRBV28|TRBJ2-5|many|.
CASSLLHPGEQETQYF
TGTGCCAGCAGTTTACTCCATCCAGGGGAACAAGAGACCCAGTACTTC
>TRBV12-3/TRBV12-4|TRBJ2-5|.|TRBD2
CASRLSGGRGETQYF
TGTGCCAGCAGACTTAGCGGGGGGAGAGGAGAGACCCAGTACTTC
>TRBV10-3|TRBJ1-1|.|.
CAITGTDNTEAFF
TGTGCCATCACCGGGACCGATAACACTGAAGCTTTCTTT
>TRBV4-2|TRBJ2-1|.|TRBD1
CASSQTGTGGSDEQFF
TGTGCCAGCAGCCAAACCGGGACAGGGGGCTCGGATGAGCAGTTCTTC
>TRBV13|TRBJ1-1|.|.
CASSLVSPSGSTEAFF
TGTGCCAGCAGCTTAGTATCCCCTTCAGGGAGCACTGAAGCTTTCTTT
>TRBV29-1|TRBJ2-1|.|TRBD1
CSLGTGAGDEQFF
TGCAGCCTCGGGACAGGCGCTGGGGATGAGCAGTTCTTC
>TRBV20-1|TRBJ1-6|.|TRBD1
CNAKGQGGNSPLHF
TGCAATGCTAAAGGACAGGGTGGGAATTCACCCCTCCACTTT
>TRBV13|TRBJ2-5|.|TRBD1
CASSYDRGQTQYF
TGTGCCAGCAGCTACGACAGGGGGCAGACCCAGTACTTC
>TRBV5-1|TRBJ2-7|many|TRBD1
CASSLEQGAVYEQYF
TGCGCCAGCAGCTTGGAGCAGGGGGCCGTCTACGAGCAGTACTTC
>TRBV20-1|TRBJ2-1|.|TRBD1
CSARDFATGTYNEQFF
TGCAGTGCTAGAGATTTCGCGACAGGGACGTACAATGAGCAGTTCTTC
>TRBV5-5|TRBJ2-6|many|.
CASRLDGAGANVLTF
TGTGCCAGCAGATTGGATGGGGCTGGGGCCAACGTCCTGACTTTC
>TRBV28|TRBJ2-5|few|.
CASSPMGGQQETQYF
TGTGCCAGCAGTCCCATGGGGGGCCAACAAGAGACCCAGTACTTC
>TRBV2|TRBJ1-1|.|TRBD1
CASSPDRDRVLRVFF
TGTGCCAGCAGTCCAGACCGGGACAGGGTGTTGAGAGTTTTCTTT
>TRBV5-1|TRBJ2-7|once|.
CASSLGAGEEYF
TGCGCCAGCAGCTTGGGTGCCGGGGAAGAGTACTTC
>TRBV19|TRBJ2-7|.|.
CASSNPGAGGEQYF
TGTGCCAGTAGTAACCCCGGGGCCGGAGGAGAGCAGTACTTC